This TCR beta chain was sequenced for a study of T-cell reconstitution after alpha-beta-depleted transplantation in children. Whole-study results and caveats: Expanded graft clones, several hundred of them, were reportedly the source of alpha-beta T cells about two months after transplant.

Researchers prepared the TCRbeta library using unique molecular identifiers, the study reports. MiXCR was run by TCRdb on the PCR reads, yielding one entry per CDR3 protein. The sample comprises 500,000 to 650,000 distinct CDR3 sequences, more than 9.5% of which are singletons, and about 15% rests with the top ten. As to this clonotype: What it recognizes is unknown.

The sequencing used PBMCs, mostly from graft donor cells, collected 180 days after TCRalphabeta/CD19-depleted stem cell transplant. This clonotype was sampled from a female patient aged 2-9 years who had a stem cell transplant for aplastic anemia, so the T cells may come from the graft donor.

The CDR3 bases are TGTGCCAGTAGTGCCGACAGGGCCAAAGGCTACACCTTC. It translates to CASSADRAKGYTF. The chain couples TRBV19 to TRBJ1-2; 7 positions agree with TRBD1. Germline CDR1 and CDR2: LNHDA and SQIVND (reference sequence). The CDR3 consists of 13 residues. V dropped 5 bases and J dropped 8; count of bases not matched to a gene: 8.